The 6 T cell receptor beta chains listed next were all sequenced from one sample in a study of CD8+ T cells in alopecia areata. Sequencing relied on a cDNA template that was reverse transcribed from extracted RNA. TCRdb's table, derived via immunoSEQ multiplex PCR, lists solely in-frame clones and lacks some. Here the sample spans about 210,000 clones, about 64% being singletons. The treatment was: oral pan-JAK inhibitor, 5-10 mg twice daily. The sample here was CD4+ T cells sorted from blood, taken at week 4, from a patient treated with tofacitinib. These receptors were taken from a human donor with alopecia areata.

V is TRBV5-4 and J is TRBJ1-6; D is ambiguous. The CDR3 sequence is 12 residues long. Deletions cut 4 bases from V and 9 bases from J, with 8 bases between. Germline V CDR1 and CDR2: SGHNT, YYREEE (reference sequence). The CDR3 is CASSNQGSPLHF. The CDR3 DNA reads as TGTGCCAGCAGCAATCAAGGTTCACCCCTCCACTTT.

The V gene is TRBV28, the J gene TRBJ2-4, with 11 bases lining up with TRBD1. Germline V CDR1 and CDR2: MDHEN, SYDVKM. V lost 6 bases and J lost 10; bases outside the gene matches: 14. This CDR3 has 16 residues. For the CDR3, the DNA is TGTGCCAGCAGACGAAAGAGGACAGGGGGCTACGCTATTCAGTACTTC. As protein: CASRRKRTGGYAIQYF.

This clone was seen a handful of times. The rearrangement links TRBV30 to TRBJ1-4, with 7 bases matching TRBD1. J lost 8 bases, V lost 2 bases, and 14 bases had no gene match. The length of the CDR3 is 16 residues. The germline gives CDR1 GTSNPN, CDR2 SVGIG (reference sequence). CDR3 in DNA: TGTGCCTGGAGTTTACGGACAGGACCCCGCGCCGAAAAACTGTTTTTT. As protein: CAWSLRTGPRAEKLFF. The variable domain in full, with the rest retrieved from reference TRBV30 and TRBJ1-4, is SQTIHQWPATLVQPVGSPLSLECTVEGTSNPNLYWYRQAAGRGLQLLFYSVGIGQISSEVPQNLSASRPQDRQFILSSKKLLLSDSGFYLCAWSLRTGPRAEKLFFGSGTQLSVL.

This clone has only a few counts. This chain joins TRBV10-3 and TRBJ2-7; D is possibly TRBD1 or TRBD2 (5 bases each). CDR3 length: 13 residues. Germline CDR1 reads ENHRY; CDR2 reads SYGVKD. The germline V and J ends were trimmed by 7 bases and 7 bases, with 17 bases remaining between them. CDR3 DNA: TGTGCCATCACCGAGGGGCAGGGTAGGGAGCAGTACTTC. This gives the protein CAITEGQGREQYF.

The chain has TRBV9 and TRBJ1-5; no definite D call. V was clipped by 4 bases and J by 7 bases, with 12 bases between them. The V gene's germline CDR1 is SGDLS and CDR2 YYNGEE. The CDR3 totals 13 residues. The CDR3 loop reads CASSPAPEQPQHF. In DNA form, the CDR3 reads TGTGCCAGCAGCCCTGCCCCGGAACAGCCCCAGCATTTT.

This sequence joins TRBV25-1 and TRBJ2-1, with D uncertain. Deletions cut 5 bases from V and 0 bases from J, with 11 bases between. The germline V gene has CDR1 MGHDK and CDR2 SYGVNS. This CDR3 spans 15 amino acids. This chain's CDR3 is CASSKQPISYNEQFF. The CDR3 DNA sequence: TGTGCCAGCAGTAAACAGCCGATCTCCTACAATGAGCAGTTCTTC.